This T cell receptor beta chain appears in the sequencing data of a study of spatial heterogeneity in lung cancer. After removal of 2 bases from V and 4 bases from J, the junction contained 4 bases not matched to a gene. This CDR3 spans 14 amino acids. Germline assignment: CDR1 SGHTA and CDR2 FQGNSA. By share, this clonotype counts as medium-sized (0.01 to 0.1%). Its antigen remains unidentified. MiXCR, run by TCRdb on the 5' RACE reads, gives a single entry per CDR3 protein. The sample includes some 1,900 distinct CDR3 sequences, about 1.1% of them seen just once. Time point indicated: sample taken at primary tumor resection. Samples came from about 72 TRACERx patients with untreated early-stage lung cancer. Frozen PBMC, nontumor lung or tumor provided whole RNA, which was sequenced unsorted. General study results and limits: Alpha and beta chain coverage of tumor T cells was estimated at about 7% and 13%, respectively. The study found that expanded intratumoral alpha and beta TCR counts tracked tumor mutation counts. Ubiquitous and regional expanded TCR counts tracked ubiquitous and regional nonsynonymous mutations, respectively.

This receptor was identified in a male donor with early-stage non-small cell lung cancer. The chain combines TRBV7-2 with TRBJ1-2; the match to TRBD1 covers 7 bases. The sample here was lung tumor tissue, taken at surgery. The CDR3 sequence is CASSLTWDSYGYTF. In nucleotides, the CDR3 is TGTGCCAGCAGCTTAACCTGGGACAGCTATGGCTACACCTTC.